The TCR beta chain under discussion was sequenced for a study of CD8+ T cells in alopecia areata. Study as a whole: Severity among treated patients was scored by the percentage of scalp area affected.

Only a few counts were recorded for this clone. Its antigen is as yet unknown. Sequencing used cDNA as its template, made by extracting RNA and reverse transcribing it. Sequencing used immunoSEQ multiplex PCR; TCRdb keeps in-frame clones, though not all of them. The sample comprises over 150,000 clones, about 55% of which are singletons, and 11% rests with the top ten. Per germline, CDR1 LGHNA and CDR2 YSLEER. This CDR3 is 16 amino acids long. Between the trimmed V and J ends, which lost 0 bases and 2 bases, there was a span of 13 bases. Treatment given: oral pan-JAK inhibitor, 5-10 mg twice daily. Study-wide results and limits: Researchers report lesional scalp, most notably alopecia totalis/universalis, outstripped normal scalp in clonality.

The chain is built from TRBV4-3 and TRBJ1-1; no clear D. This clonotype was obtained from a human donor with alopecia areata. Here the sequenced sample was CD8+ T cells sorted from blood, taken at week 24, from a patient treated with tofacitinib. Here the CDR3 DNA reads TGCGCCAGCAGCCAAGAAAGTTACGGGCGAAACACTGAAGCTTTCTTT. Amino acid sequence: CASSQESYGRNTEAFF.